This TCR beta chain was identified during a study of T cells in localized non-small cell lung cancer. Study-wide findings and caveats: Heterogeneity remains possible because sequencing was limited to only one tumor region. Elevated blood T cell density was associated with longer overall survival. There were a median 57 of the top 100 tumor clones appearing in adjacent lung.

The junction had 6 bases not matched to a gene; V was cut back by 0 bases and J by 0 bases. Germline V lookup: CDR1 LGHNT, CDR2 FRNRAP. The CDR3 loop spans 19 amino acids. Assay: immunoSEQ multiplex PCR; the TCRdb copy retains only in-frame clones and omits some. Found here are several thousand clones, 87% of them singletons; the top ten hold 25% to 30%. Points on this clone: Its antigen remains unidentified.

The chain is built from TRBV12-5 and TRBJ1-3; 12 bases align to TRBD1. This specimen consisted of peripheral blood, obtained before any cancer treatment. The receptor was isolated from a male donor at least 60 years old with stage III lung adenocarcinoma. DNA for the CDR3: TGTGCTAGTGGTTTGGTACGAGGGACAGGGGGCCTCTCTGGAAACACCATATATTTT. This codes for CASGLVRGTGGLSGNTIYF.